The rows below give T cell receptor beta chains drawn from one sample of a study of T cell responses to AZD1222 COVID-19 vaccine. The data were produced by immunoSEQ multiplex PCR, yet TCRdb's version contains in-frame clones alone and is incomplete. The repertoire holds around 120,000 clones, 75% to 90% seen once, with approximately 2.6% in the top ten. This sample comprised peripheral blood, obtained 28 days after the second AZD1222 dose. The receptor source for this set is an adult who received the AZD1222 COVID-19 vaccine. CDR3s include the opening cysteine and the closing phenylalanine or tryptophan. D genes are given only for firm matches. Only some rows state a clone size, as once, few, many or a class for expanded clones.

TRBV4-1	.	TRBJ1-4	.	CASSQDGGAGSEKLFF	TGCGCCAGCAGCCAAGATGGGGGGGCCGGCAGTGAAAAACTGTTTTTT
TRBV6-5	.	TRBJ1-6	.	CASSLRGGDSPLHF	TGTGCCAGCAGTCTCAGGGGAGGGGATTCACCCCTCCACTTT
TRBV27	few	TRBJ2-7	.	CASSSVFRSSYEQYF	TGTGCCAGCAGTTCCGTATTTAGGAGCTCCTACGAGCAGTACTTC
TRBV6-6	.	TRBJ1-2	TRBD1	CASSSRQGGWGYTF	TGTGCCAGCAGTTCAAGACAGGGAGGTTGGGGCTACACCTTC
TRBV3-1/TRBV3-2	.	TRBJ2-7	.	CASSQGLAVYEQYF	TGTGCCAGCAGCCAAGGATTAGCGGTTTACGAGCAGTACTTC
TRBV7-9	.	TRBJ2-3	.	CASSLRSGGDTQYF	TGTGCCAGCAGCTTACGGTCAGGAGGAGATACGCAGTATTTT
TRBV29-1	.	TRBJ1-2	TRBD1	CSVGLQGLRGYTF	TGCAGCGTTGGTCTACAGGGGCTGCGTGGCTACACCTTC
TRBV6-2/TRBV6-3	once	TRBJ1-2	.	CASSYSPVYGYTF	TGTGCCAGCAGTTACTCACCAGTCTATGGCTACACCTTC
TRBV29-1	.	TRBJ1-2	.	CSVQRIGYGYTF	TGCAGCGTCCAGAGGATTGGCTATGGCTACACCTTC
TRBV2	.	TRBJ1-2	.	CASSERVLPFASNGYTF	TGTGCCAGCAGTGAGCGGGTCCTACCTTTTGCCTCAAATGGCTACACCTTC
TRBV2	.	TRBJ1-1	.	CASSRGNAEAFF	TGTGCCAGCAGTCGGGGGAACGCTGAAGCTTTCTTT
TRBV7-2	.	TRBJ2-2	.	CASSWGADRELFF	TGTGCCAGCAGCTGGGGGGCCGACCGGGAGCTGTTTTTT
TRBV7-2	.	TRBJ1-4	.	CASSLVGTGPLNNEKLFF	TGTGCCAGCAGCTTAGTCGGAACAGGACCACTGAACAATGAAAAACTGTTTTTT
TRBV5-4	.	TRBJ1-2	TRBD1	CASSPRTGDGYGYTF	TGTGCCAGCAGCCCCAGGACAGGGGACGGCTATGGCTACACCTTC
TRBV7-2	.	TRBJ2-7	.	CASSLDGGEQYF	TGTGCCAGCAGCTTGGATGGCGGTGAGCAGTACTTC
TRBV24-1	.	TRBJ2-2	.	CATSDSKKTGELFF	TGTGCCACCAGTGATTCCAAAAAAACCGGGGAGCTGTTTTTT
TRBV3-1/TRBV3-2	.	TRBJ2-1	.	CAEATPYSGYDYNEQFF	TGTGCAGAAGCAACCCCATACAGCGGGTACGACTACAATGAGCAGTTCTTC
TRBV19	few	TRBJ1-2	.	CATETPPYGYTF	TGTGCCACCGAGACGCCGCCCTATGGCTACACCTTC
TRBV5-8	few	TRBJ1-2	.	CASSLEATGKSPGYGYTF	TGTGCCAGCAGCTTGGAAGCAACAGGGAAGTCGCCCGGCTATGGCTACACCTTC
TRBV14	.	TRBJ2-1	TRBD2	CASSLVGGGPYNEQFF	TGTGCCAGCAGCCTCGTCGGCGGGGGGCCCTACAATGAGCAGTTCTTC
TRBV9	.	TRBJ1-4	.	CASSGEPPREGVANEKLFF	TGTGCCAGCAGCGGAGAGCCCCCCAGGGAGGGAGTTGCTAATGAAAAACTGTTTTTT
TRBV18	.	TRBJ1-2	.	CASSPQGDSDYGYTF	TGTGCCAGCTCACCACAGGGCGACAGCGACTATGGCTACACCTTC
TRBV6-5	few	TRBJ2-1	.	CASTRINNEQFF	TGTGCCAGCACGCGGATTAACAATGAGCAGTTCTTC
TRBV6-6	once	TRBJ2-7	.	CASSRPLLRAGSSYEQYF	TGTGCCAGCAGTCGCCCGTTACTCAGGGCGGGAAGCTCCTACGAGCAGTACTTC
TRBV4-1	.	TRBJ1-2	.	CASSQDNSGPYYGYTF	TGCGCCAGCAGCCAAGACAATAGTGGGCCTTACTATGGCTACACCTTC
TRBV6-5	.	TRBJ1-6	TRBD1	CASRTGGQANSPLHF	TGTGCCAGCAGGACCGGGGGACAGGCTAATTCACCCCTCCACTTT
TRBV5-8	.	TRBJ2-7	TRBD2	CASSPGLAGSYEQYF	TGTGCCAGCAGCCCCGGACTAGCGGGGAGCTACGAGCAGTACTTC
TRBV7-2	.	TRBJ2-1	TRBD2	CASSLVRTSGATYNEQFF	TGTGCCAGCAGCTTAGTCCGGACTAGCGGGGCCACCTACAATGAGCAGTTCTTC
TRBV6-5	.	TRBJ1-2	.	CATGTGLGGYTF	TGTGCCACGGGGACGGGATTGGGCGGCTACACCTTC
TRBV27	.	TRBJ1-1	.	CASSLRGETEAFF	TGTGCCAGCAGTTTACGGGGGGAGACTGAAGCTTTCTTT
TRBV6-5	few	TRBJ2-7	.	CASSLNYEQYF	TGTGCCAGCAGTTTAAACTACGAGCAGTACTTC
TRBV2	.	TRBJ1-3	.	CASRADSGNTIYF	TGTGCCAGCAGGGCTGACTCTGGAAACACCATATATTTT
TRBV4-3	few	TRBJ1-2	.	CASSHTGRYGYTF	TGCGCCAGCAGCCATACCGGGAGGTATGGCTACACCTTC
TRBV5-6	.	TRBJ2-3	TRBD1	CASSLGTGNTDTQYF	TGTGCCAGCAGCTTGGGGACAGGTAACACAGATACGCAGTATTTT
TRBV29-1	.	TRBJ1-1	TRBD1	CSVGPGTGGFRTEAFF	TGCAGCGTTGGCCCGGGGACAGGGGGGTTTCGAACTGAAGCTTTCTTT
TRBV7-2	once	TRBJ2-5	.	CASSSRRGETQYF	TGTGCCAGCAGCTCACGACGGGGAGAGACCCAGTACTTC
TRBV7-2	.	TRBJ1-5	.	CASSIQLGGNQPQHF	TGTGCCAGCAGCATACAATTGGGTGGCAATCAGCCCCAGCATTTT
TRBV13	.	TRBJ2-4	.	CASSLTSRGIQYF	TGTGCCAGCAGCTTAACCTCTAGGGGCATTCAGTACTTC
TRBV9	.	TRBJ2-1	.	CASSVGGSGSYNEQFF	TGTGCCAGCAGCGTAGGGGGCTCGGGCTCCTACAATGAGCAGTTCTTC
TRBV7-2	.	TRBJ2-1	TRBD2	CASSSLAGGYNEQFF	TGTGCCAGCAGCTCCTTAGCGGGGGGATACAATGAGCAGTTCTTC
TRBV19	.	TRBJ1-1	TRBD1	CASSTGTGAMNAFF	TGTGCCAGTAGTACCGGGACAGGGGCCATGAATGCTTTCTTT
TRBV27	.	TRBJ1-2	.	CASSLSQLPNYGYTF	TGTGCCAGCAGTTTAAGCCAGCTACCCAACTATGGCTACACCTTC